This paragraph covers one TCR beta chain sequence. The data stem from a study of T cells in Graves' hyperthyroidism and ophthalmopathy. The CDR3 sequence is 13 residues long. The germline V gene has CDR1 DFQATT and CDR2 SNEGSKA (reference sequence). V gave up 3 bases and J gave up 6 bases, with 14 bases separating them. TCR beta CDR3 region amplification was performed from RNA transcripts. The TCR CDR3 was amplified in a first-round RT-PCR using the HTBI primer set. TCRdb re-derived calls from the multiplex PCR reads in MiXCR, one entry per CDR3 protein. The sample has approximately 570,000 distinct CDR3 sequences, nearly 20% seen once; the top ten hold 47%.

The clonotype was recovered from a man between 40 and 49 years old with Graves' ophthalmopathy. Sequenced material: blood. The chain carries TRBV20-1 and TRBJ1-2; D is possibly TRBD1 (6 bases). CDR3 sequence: CSASQGRQDGYTF. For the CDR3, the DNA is TGCAGTGCTAGTCAGGGACGACAGGATGGCTACACCTTC.